The 2 T cell receptor beta chains reported below all come from one sample, sequenced in a study of T cells in Graves' hyperthyroidism and ophthalmopathy. TCR beta CDR3 sequences were amplified from RNA transcripts. In the first-round RT-PCR of the TCR CDR3, the HTBI primer set was used. TCRdb re-analysed the multiplex PCR reads in MiXCR, keeping a single row per CDR3 protein. The sample holds over 650,000 distinct CDR3 sequences, roughly 15% seen once. Specimen: blood. All receptors come from a man aged 18 to 35 with Graves' hyperthyroidism.

This clonotype was observed many times. The chain joins TRBV28 to TRBJ2-1, with 10 bases matching TRBD2. The CDR3 runs to 18 residues. Germline-derived CDR1 and CDR2 are MDHEN and SYDVKM. After removal of 2 bases from V and 2 bases from J, the junction contained 9 bases not matched to a gene. CDR3: CASSLPPLAGVPYNEQFF. The CDR3 nucleotides read TGTGCCAGCAGTTTACCTCCGCTAGCGGGAGTACCCTACAATGAGCAGTTCTTC.

The V gene is TRBV15, the J gene TRBJ2-6; the D call may be TRBD1 or TRBD2 (5 bases each). CDR1 and CDR2 from the germline V gene are LNHNV and YYDKDF (reference sequence). Between the trimmed V and J ends, which lost 0 bases and 4 bases, there was a span of 10 bases. The CDR3 loop spans 16 amino acids. The CDR3 spells CATSRDLGAGANVLTF. The CDR3, as DNA: TGTGCCACCAGCAGAGATCTCGGGGCAGGGGCCAACGTCCTGACTTTC.